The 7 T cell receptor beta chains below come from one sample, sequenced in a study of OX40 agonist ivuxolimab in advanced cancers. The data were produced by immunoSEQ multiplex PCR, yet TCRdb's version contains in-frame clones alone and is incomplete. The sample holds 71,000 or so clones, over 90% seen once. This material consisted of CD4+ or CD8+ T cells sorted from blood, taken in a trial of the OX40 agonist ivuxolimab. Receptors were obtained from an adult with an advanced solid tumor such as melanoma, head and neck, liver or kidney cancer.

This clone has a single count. The CDR3 region has the DNA TGTGCCAGCAGCTTAAGGCGGGGCTCCTACAATGAGCAGTTCTTC. Translating it yields CASSLRRGSYNEQFF. This chain links TRBV13 with TRBJ2-1; D might be TRBD2 (6 bases). Trimming took 2 bases from V and 0 from J, leaving 8 bases between them. CDR3 length: 15 residues. Germline assignment: CDR1 PRHDT and CDR2 FYEKMQ (reference sequence).

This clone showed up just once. CDR3 nucleotides: TGTGCCAGCAGCCAATTAAGGACAGGTTTAGCCAAAAACATTCAGTACTTC. It specifies CASSQLRTGLAKNIQYF. This chain links TRBV27 with TRBJ2-4, with 7 positions matching TRBD1. The CDR3 extends over 17 amino acids. Trimming removed 6 bases from V and 0 bases from J; junction bases left unmatched: 11. Germline loops: CDR1 MNHEY, CDR2 SMNVEV (reference sequence).

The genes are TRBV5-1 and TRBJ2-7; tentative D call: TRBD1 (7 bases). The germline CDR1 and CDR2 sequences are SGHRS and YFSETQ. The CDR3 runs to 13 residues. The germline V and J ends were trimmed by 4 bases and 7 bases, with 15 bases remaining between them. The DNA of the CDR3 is TGCGCCAGCAGCCTAACACAGGGGAGGGAGCAGTACTTC. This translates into CASSLTQGREQYF.

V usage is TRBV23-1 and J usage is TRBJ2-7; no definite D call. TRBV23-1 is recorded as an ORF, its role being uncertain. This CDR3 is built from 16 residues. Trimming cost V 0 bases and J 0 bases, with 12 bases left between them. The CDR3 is CASSQSHATSSYEQYF. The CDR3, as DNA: TGCGCCAGCAGTCAATCCCACGCCACCTCCTCCTACGAGCAGTACTTC.

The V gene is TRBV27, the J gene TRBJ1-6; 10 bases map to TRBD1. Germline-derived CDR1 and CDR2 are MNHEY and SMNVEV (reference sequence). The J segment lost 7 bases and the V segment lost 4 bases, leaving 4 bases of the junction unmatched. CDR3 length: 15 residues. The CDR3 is CASSSRDRGNSPLHF. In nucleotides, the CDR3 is TGTGCCAGCAGTTCCCGGGACAGGGGCAATTCACCCCTCCACTTT.

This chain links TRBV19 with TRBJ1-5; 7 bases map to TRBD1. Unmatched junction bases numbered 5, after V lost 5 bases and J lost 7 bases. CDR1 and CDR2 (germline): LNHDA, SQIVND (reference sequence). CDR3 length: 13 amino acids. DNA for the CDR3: TGTGCCAGTAGTGACAGGGCGCGGCAGCCCCAGCATTTT. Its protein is CASSDRARQPQHF.

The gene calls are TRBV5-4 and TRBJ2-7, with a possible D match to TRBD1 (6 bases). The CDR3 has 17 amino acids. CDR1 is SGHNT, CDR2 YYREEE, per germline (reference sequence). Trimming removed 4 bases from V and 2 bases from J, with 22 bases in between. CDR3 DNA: TGTGCCAGCAGCCCCCACCATCGGGACAAAAAGGCCTACGAGCAGTACTTC. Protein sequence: CASSPHHRDKKAYEQYF.